The T cell receptor (beta chain) described here comes from a study of OX40 agonist ivuxolimab in advanced cancers. Study as a whole: Age averaged 60 years (range about 23 to 85), and about 86% were male.

CDR1 and CDR2 (germline): SGHNT, YENEEA. The J segment lost 2 bases and the V segment lost 6 bases, leaving 9 bases of the junction unmatched. This CDR3 region has 16 residues. Using immunoSEQ multiplex PCR, the repertoire was profiled, and TCRdb retains in-frame clones only, with some absent. The table has over 70,000 clones, 85% to 90% seen once; the top ten hold about 7.2%. The sample here was CD4+ or CD8+ T cells sorted from blood, taken in a trial of the OX40 agonist ivuxolimab. This chain links TRBV11-3 with TRBJ2-7, with TRBD2 identical over 11 bases. This receptor was taken from an adult with an advanced solid tumor such as melanoma, head and neck, liver or kidney cancer. The chain's CDR3 is CASRKGLAGGTYEQYF. CDR3 in DNA: TGTGCCAGCAGAAAGGGGCTAGCGGGGGGTACCTACGAGCAGTACTTC.